Included here is one T cell receptor (beta chain) sequence, with context. Its target is unknown. TCRdb's table, derived via immunoSEQ multiplex PCR, lists solely in-frame clones and lacks some. This table holds about 29,000 clones, about 70% found once. The CDR3 consists of 14 residues. Trimming took off 4 bases at V and 4 bases at J, with 14 bases between the two ends. Germline values: CDR1 GTSNPN, CDR2 SVGIG (reference sequence). After autologous stem cell transplantation all patients relapsed, and prior brentuximab vedotin exposure differed between cohorts. The source of the sample is a study of PD-1 blockade in classical Hodgkin lymphoma. Study conclusions and caveats: CD8+ TCR diversity did not rise significantly by C4D1, unlike CD4+. Prior therapy or disease activity may underlie the repertoire differences, whose causes remain undefined. Before treatment, TCR diversity in newly diagnosed patients was reportedly lower than in healthy donors.

The source is a human donor with classical Hodgkin lymphoma. The chain joins TRBV30 to TRBJ2-1, with D possibly being TRBD1 (6 bases). Material: peripheral blood mononuclear cells (PBMCs), obtained before the second cycle of nivolumab. CDR3 residues: CAWTRDTRYNEQFF. The CDR3 bases are TGTGCCTGGACCCGGGACACTAGATACAATGAGCAGTTCTTC.